This TCR beta chain appears in the sequencing data of a study of OX40 agonist ivuxolimab in advanced cancers. The CDR3 is 14 amino acids. Trimming took 5 bases from V and 1 from J, leaving 11 bases between them. Germline V CDR1 and CDR2: MGHRA, YSYEKL. Profiled with immunoSEQ multiplex PCR; TCRdb holds only in-frame clones, not every one. The sample contains tens of thousands of clones, approximately 84% of which appear only once. The chain has TRBV4-1 and TRBJ1-1; D unclear. The sample here was CD4+ or CD8+ T cells sorted from blood, taken in a trial of the OX40 agonist ivuxolimab. This TCR derives from an adult with an advanced solid tumor such as melanoma, head and neck, liver or kidney cancer. The DNA of the CDR3 is TGCGCCAGCAGCGTGGCACGGGGGAACACTGAAGCTTTCTTT. Its protein is CASSVARGNTEAFF.